This is a list of T cell receptor beta chains from one sample in a study of blood T cell repertoires in COVID-19. The table came from immunoSEQ multiplex PCR; TCRdb's copy has only in-frame clones and leaves some out. The sample consists of roughly 170,000 clones, about nine tenths of them appearing once. The sequencing input was peripheral blood. Source of these receptors: a man between 65 and 85 years old with active or convalescent COVID-19. Both conserved end residues are part of each CDR3.

J	V	CDR3
TRBJ1-2	TRBV19	CASSIDRGLSGYTF
TRBJ1-4	TRBV18	CASSTKQGAKKLFF
TRBJ1-1	TRBV29-1	CSVEDRGQAIRWGFF
TRBJ2-2	TRBV11-2	CASSSNFGAGELFF
TRBJ1-6	TRBV10-3	CAIQKGAPNSPLHF
TRBJ1-2	TRBV14	CASSQGLWYGYTF
TRBJ1-5	TRBV19	CASKLGGNQPQHF
TRBJ2-1	TRBV19	CASTESPYSYNEQFF
TRBJ1-6	TRBV7-2	CASSFRQGNSPLHF
TRBJ1-1	TRBV2	CASSTGGPEAFF
TRBJ2-3	TRBV2	CASSEIEGGRADTQYF
TRBJ2-2	TRBV9	CASRRDRANTGELFF
TRBJ2-1	TRBV11-2	CASSIGETGEQFF
TRBJ2-2	TRBV14	CASSQAVTGELFF